The next 7 T cell receptor beta chains were all read from a single sample in a study of T cell repertoires in cytomegalovirus infection. TCRdb reprocessed the reads with MiXCR, giving one entry per CDR3 protein. The sample gives a few hundred thousand distinct CDR3 sequences, approximately 15% of which show up once; around half is in the top ten. Input material: CD8+ T cells from PBMCs. The receptors shown here come from a human donor in good health (CMV status not recorded). Some clones in this sample may be carry-over from other donors' samples.

In this sample, this clonotype turned up a few times. This rearrangement joins TRBV28 to TRBJ1-6; D unresolved. Germline V CDR1 and CDR2: MDHEN, SYDVKM. V lost 6 bases, J lost 0 bases, and 12 bases lay in between. CDR3 length: 16 amino acids. The CDR3 loop reads CASRQSASSYNSPLHF. CDR3 nucleotide sequence: TGTGCCAGCAGGCAGTCCGCGAGCTCCTATAATTCACCCCTCCACTTT.

This chain joins TRBV7-6 and TRBJ2-7; the match to TRBD1 covers 9 bases. V trimming: 5 bases; J trimming: 6 bases; junction bases outside the gene matches: 11. The length of the CDR3 is 15 residues. Per germline, CDR1 SGHVS and CDR2 FNYEAQ. The CDR3 nucleotides are TGTGCCAGCAGCCCGGACAGGGGATCGTTGGGCGAGCAGTACTTC. This translates into CASSPDRGSLGEQYF. Filled out from reference TRBV7-6 and TRBJ2-7, the complete variable domain reads GAGVSQSPRYKVTKRGQDVALRCDPISGHVSLYWYRQALGQGPEFLTYFNYEAQQDKSGLPNDRFSAERPEGSISTLTIQRTEQRDSAMYRCASSPDRGSLGEQYFGPGTRLTVT.

This clonotype was counted ten times or more. J is TRBJ1-1 and V is TRBV29-1; 11 nucleotides agree with TRBD1. Germline V gene lookup returns CDR1 SQVTM and CDR2 ANQGSEA. V lost 6 bases and J lost 10; bases outside the gene matches: 10. This CDR3 has 13 amino acids. CDR3 sequence reads: CSVPGQGGRGAFF. DNA for the CDR3: TGCAGCGTCCCGGGACAGGGGGGCCGTGGAGCTTTCTTT. Using reference TRBV29-1 and TRBJ1-1 for the parts outside the CDR3, the full variable domain is SAVISQKPSRDICQRGTSLTIQCQVDSQVTMMFWYRQQPGQSLTLIATANQGSEATYESGFVIDKFPISRPNLTFSTLTVSNMSPEDSSIYLCSVPGQGGRGAFFGQGTRLTVV.

In this sample, this clonotype turned up once. V and J are TRBV5-4 and TRBJ2-5, with 9 bases matching TRBD2. CDR3 length: 17 amino acids. In germline, CDR1 is SGHNT, CDR2 YYREEE (reference sequence). V lost 0 bases, J lost 2 bases, and 8 bases stayed unmatched. The CDR3 spells CASSLDPSTSGQETQYF. The CDR3 region has the DNA TGTGCCAGCAGCTTGGATCCGTCGACTAGCGGTCAAGAGACCCAGTACTTC.

This clonotype was seen more than once but under ten times. The chain joins TRBV4-2 to TRBJ1-2, with D unresolved. The CDR3 extends over 16 amino acids. CDR1 LGHNA and CDR2 YNFKEQ come from the germline V gene. The V end lost 0 bases, the J end lost 0 bases, and 11 bases lay between the germline ends. CDR3 bases: TGTGCCAGCAGCCAAGATAAAGCAGGTTCTAACTATGGCTACACCTTC. It is translated as CASSQDKAGSNYGYTF.

To note about this clonotype: A read error may produce the germline difference seen at one junction end. The gene calls are TRBV28 and TRBJ2-7, with a possible D match to TRBD2 (5 bases). CDR3 length equals 14 residues. CDR1 is MDHEN, CDR2 SYDVKM, per germline. CDR3 amino acids: CASSFRGEMREQCF. The CDR3 coding sequence is TGTGCCAGCAGTTTTCGTGGAGAGATGAGGGAGCAGTGCTTC. Using reference TRBV28 and TRBJ2-7 for the parts outside the CDR3, the full variable domain is DVKVTQSSRYLVKRTGEKVFLECVQDMDHENMFWYRQDPGLGLRLIYFSYDVKMKEKGDIPEGYSVSREKKERFSLILESASTNQTSMYLCASSFRGEMREQCFGPGTRLTVT.

This clonotype was recorded a few times. V gene TRBV28 combines with J gene TRBJ1-1; weak D call: TRBD1 (6 bases). The CDR3 is 14 amino acids. Germline loops: CDR1 MDHEN, CDR2 SYDVKM. Trimming removed 1 base from V and 7 bases from J, with 13 bases in between. CDR3 nucleotides: TGTGCCAGCAGTTTATCAGGGGTTGGGATTGAAGCTTTCTTT. Translation: CASSLSGVGIEAFF.